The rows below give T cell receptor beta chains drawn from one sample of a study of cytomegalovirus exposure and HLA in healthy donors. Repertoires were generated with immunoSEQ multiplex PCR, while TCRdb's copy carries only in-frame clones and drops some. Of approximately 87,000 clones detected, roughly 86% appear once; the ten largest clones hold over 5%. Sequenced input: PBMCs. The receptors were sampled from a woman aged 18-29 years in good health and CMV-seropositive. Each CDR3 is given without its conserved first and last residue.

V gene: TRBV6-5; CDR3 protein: ASAPSSGGRNIQY
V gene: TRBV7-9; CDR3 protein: ASSSGQGRNYGYT
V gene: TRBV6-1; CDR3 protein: ASSGQPNYSNQPQH
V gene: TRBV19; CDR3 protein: ASRPRTGGETQY
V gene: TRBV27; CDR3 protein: ATRDYPGELF
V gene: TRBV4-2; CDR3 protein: ASSQAGGLGDEQY
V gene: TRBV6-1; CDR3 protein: ASSELGTGGGEQF
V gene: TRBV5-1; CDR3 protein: ASSSGLVSTDTQY
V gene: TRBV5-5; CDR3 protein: ASSLGGTSGSNEQF
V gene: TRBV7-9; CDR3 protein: ASSFEYRGRAEAF
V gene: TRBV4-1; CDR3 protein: ASSQGDRSYGYT
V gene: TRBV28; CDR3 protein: ASLAGRQETQY
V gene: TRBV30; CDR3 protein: AWSVGVGLAGPLSEQF
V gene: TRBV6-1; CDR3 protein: ASSFLGSHDNEQF
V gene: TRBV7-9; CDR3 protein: ASSTPGTSTDTQY
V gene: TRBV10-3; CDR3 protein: AISEGTEQGTYEQY
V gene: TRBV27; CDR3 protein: ASSLSEGAREQY
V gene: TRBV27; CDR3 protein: ASTGATYEQY
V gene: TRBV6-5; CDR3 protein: ASSQRPGNEQY
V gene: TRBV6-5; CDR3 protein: ASSYSRQENYEQY
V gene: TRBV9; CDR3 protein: ASSIMASGNEQF
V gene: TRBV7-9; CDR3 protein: ASSTLAGVFNEQF
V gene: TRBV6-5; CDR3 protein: ASRPSGEETQY
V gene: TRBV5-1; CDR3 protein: ASSTHANGSYNEQF
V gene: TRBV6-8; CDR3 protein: ASSLWGVRKTGGYT
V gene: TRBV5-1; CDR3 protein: ASSLFPHSSNQPQH
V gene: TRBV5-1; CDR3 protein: ASSLRGTASSYEQY
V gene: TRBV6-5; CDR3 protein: ASSYEGNEQF
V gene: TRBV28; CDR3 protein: ASSLGGSRAKRY
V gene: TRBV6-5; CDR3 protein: ASSYWGGGGSEQY
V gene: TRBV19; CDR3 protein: ASAGTGFPGANVLT
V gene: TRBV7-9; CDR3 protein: SSSLGTSGSRNEQF
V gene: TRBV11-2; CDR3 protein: ASSFGGGLDAF
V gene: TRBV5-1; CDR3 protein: ASTGTGGGFGYT
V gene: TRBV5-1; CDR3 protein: ASSPGHRQGNTEAF
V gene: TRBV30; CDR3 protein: AWSVGLAGETQY
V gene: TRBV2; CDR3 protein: ASSAGGGGTEAF
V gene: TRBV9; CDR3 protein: ASSVEGGEETQY
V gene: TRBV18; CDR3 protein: ASSPLRSGELYEQY
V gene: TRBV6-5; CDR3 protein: ASRPHGRGNTEAF
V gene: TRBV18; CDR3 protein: ASSRDRGSTGELF